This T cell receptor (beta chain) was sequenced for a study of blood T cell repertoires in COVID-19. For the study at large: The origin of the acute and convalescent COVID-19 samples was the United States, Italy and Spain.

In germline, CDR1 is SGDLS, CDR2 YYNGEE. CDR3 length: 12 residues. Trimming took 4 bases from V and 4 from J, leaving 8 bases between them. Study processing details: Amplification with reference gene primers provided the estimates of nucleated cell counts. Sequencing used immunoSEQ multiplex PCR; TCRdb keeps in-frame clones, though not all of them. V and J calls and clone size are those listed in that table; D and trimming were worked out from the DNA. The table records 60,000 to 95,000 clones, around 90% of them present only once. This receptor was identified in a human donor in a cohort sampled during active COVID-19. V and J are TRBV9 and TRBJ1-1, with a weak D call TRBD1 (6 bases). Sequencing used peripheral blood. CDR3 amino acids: CASSKGGTEAFF. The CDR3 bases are TGTGCCAGCAGCAAAGGGGGCACTGAAGCTTTCTTT. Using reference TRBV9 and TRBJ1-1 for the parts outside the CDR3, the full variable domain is DSGVTQTPKHLITATGQRVTLRCSPRSGDLSVYWYQQSLDQGLQFLIQYYNGEERAKGNILERFSAQQFPDLHSELNLSSLELGDSALYFCASSKGGTEAFFGQGTRLTVV.